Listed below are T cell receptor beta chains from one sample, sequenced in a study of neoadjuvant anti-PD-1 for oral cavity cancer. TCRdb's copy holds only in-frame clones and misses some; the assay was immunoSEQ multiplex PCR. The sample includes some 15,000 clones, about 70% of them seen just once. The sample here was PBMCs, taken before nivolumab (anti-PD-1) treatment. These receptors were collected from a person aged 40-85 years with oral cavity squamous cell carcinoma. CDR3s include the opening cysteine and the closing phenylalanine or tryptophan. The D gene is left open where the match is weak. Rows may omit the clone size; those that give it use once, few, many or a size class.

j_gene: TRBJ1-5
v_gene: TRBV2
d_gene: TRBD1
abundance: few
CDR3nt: TGTGCCAGCAACGGGGAGGGGGCAAGGTCGAGCAATCAGCCCCAGCATTTT
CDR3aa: CASNGEGARSSNQPQHF

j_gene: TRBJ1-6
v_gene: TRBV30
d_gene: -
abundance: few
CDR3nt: TGTGCCTGGAGTGGTCTACTGCCCCTCCACTTT
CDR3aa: CAWSGLLPLHF

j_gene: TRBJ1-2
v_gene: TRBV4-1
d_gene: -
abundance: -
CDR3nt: TGCGCCAGCAGCCGCGCGGGTTGGAACTATGGCTACACCTTC
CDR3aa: CASSRAGWNYGYTF

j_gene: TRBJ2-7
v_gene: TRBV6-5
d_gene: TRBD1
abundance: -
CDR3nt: TGTGCCAGCAGTTACGGACAGGGGCTCTACGAGCAGTACTTC
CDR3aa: CASSYGQGLYEQYF

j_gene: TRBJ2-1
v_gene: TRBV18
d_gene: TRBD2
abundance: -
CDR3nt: TGTGCCAGCTCACCGGCGGGGGGGCATGAGCAGTTCTTC
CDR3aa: CASSPAGGHEQFF

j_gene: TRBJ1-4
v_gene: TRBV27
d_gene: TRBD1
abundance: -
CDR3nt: TGTGCCACCGCCGGGACAGGGAATTTCGGTGAAAAACTGTTTTTT
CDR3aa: CATAGTGNFGEKLFF

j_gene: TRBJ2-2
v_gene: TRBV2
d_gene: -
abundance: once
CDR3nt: TGTGCCAGCAGCGAAAACGGCCCGAACACCGGGGAGCTGTTTTTT
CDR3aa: CASSENGPNTGELFF

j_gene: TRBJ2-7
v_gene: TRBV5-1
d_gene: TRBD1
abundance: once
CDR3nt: TGCGCCAGCAGCCCGGGGACAGTTCCTTACGAGCAGTACTTC
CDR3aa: CASSPGTVPYEQYF

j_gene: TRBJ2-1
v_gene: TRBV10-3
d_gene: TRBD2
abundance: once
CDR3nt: TGTGCCACCCTCCTAGCGGGGGGGAGAGACAATGAGCAGTTCTTC
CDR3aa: CATLLAGGRDNEQFF

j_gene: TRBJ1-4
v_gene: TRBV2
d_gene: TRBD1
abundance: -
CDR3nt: TGTGCCAGCACGGACAGGGGCCTAGAGGGTGAAAAACTGTTTTTT
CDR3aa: CASTDRGLEGEKLFF

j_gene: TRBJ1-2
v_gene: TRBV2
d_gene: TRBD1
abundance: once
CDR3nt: TGTGCCAGCTCTGGACAGGGGGTTCAGTATGGCTACACCTTC
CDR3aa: CASSGQGVQYGYTF

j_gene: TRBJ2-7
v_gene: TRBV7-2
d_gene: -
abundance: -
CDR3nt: TGTGCCAGCAGCTTGGCCGGGACACGTGCCTACGAGCAGTACTTC
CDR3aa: CASSLAGTRAYEQYF

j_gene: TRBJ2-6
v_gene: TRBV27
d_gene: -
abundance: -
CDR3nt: TGTGCCAGCGCCATCACCGGGGCCAACGTCCTGACTTTC
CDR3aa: CASAITGANVLTF

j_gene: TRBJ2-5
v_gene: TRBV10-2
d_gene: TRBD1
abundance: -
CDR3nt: TGCGCCAGCAAACCCCCACAGGGGGCATCCCAGGAGACCCAGTACTTC
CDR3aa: CASKPPQGASQETQYF

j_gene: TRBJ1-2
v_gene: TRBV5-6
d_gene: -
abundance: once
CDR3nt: TGTGCCAGCAGCCAATCGGGACGGATCTATGGCTACACCTTC
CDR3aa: CASSQSGRIYGYTF

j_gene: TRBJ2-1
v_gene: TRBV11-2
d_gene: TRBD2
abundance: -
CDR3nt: TGTGCCAGCAGAGGCATAGGGCTAGCGGGATTCAGCTCCTACAATGAGCAGTTCTTC
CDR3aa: CASRGIGLAGFSSYNEQFF

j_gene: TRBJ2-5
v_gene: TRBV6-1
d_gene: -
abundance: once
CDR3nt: TGTGCCAGCAGTACTGGACAAGAGGAAGAGACCCAGTACTTC
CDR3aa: CASSTGQEEETQYF

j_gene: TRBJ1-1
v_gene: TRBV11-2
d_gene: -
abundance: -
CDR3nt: TGTGCCAGCAGCACCACAGGGAAGTGGAAGCTTGAAGCTTTCTTT
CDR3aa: CASSTTGKWKLEAFF

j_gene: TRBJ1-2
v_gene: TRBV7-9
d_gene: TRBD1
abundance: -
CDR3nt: TGTGCCAGCAGCTATCAGGGGGCGGAAGGCTACACCTTC
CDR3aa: CASSYQGAEGYTF

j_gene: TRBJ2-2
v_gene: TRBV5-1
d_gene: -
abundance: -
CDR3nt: TGCGCCAGCAGCTTACAGGGGAACACCGGGGAGCTGTTTTTT
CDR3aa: CASSLQGNTGELFF

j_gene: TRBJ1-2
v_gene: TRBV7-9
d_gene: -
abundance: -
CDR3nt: TGTGCCAGCAGCTCCCTCCTCTATGGCTACACCTTC
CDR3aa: CASSSLLYGYTF

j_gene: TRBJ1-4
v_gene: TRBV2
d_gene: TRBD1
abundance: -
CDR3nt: TGTGCCAGCAGTGAAGCGCTAGCAGGGGGCCCTGCGGAAAAACTGTTTTTT
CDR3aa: CASSEALAGGPAEKLFF

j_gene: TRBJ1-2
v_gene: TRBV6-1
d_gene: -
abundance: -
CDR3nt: TGTGCCAGCAGTGAAGGGGGGGACGTCTCCTCTGGCTACACCTTC
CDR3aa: CASSEGGDVSSGYTF

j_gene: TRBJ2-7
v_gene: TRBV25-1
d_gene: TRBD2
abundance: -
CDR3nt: TGTGCCAGCAGTAAGATGGCGGGAGACGCTTACGAGCAGTACTTC
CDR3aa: CASSKMAGDAYEQYF

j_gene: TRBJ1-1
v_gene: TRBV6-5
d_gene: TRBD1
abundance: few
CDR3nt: TGTGCCAGCAGTTCCACCCCAGGGGGACCTATTTCAGCTTTCTTT
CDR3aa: CASSSTPGGPISAFF

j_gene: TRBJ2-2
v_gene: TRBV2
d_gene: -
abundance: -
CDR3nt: TGTGCCAGCAGTTCCAAGAACACCGGGGAGCTGTTTTTT
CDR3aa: CASSSKNTGELFF

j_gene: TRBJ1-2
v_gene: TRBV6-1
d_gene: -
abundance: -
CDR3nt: TGTGCCAGCACCACAGGGACGAGCGTAATCTATGGCTACACCTTC
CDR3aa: CASTTGTSVIYGYTF

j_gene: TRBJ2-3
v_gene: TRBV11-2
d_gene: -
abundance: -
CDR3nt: TGTGCCAGCAAGGCGAGCACAGATACGCAGTATTTT
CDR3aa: CASKASTDTQYF

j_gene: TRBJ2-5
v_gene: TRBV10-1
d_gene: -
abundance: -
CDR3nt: TGCGCCAGCAGTCAACAGGGAGGGCAGACCCAGTACTTC
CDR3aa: CASSQQGGQTQYF

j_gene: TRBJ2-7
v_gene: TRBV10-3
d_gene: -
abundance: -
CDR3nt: TGTGCCATCAGTGAGTCGCGGACGGGCTTCGAGCAGTACTTC
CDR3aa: CAISESRTGFEQYF

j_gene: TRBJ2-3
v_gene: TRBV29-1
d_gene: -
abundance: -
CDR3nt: TGCAGCGTTGTCGTGGGGGGATACACAGATACGCAGTATTTT
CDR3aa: CSVVVGGYTDTQYF

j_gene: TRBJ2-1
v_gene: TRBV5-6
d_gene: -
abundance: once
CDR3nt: TGTGCCAGCAGCTTCGGGAATTACAATGAGCAGTTCTTC
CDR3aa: CASSFGNYNEQFF

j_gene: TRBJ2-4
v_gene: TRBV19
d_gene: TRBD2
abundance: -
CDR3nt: TGTGCCAGTAGTACTAGCGGGGGAAACATTCAGTACTTC
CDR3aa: CASSTSGGNIQYF

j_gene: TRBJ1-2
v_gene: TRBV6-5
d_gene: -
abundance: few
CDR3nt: TGTGCCAGCAGTTCGGTCATGAGCTATGGCTACACCTTC
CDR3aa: CASSSVMSYGYTF

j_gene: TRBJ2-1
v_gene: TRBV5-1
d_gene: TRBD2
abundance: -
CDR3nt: TGCGCCAGCAGCAAAGGGGCGGGAGTCGATGAGCAGTTCTTC
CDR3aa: CASSKGAGVDEQFF

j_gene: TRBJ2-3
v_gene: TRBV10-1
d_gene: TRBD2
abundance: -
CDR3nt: TGCGCCAGCAGAAGGCTAGCGGGGCGCACAGATACGCAGTATTTT
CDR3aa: CASRRLAGRTDTQYF

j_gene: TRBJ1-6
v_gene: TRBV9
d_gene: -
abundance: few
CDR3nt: TGTGCCAGCAGCGTAGAACCCCAGGGTGGGGATTCACCCCTCCACTTT
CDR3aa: CASSVEPQGGDSPLHF

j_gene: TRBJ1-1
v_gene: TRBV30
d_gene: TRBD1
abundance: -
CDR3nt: TGTGCCTGGACTCAGGGGGCAGGGACTGAAGCTTTCTTT
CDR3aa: CAWTQGAGTEAFF

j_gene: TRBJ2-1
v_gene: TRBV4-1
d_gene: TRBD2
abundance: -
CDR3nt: TGCGCCAGCAGTTCTAAAACGGGACTAGAATTAAGTGAGCAGTTCTTC
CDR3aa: CASSSKTGLELSEQFF

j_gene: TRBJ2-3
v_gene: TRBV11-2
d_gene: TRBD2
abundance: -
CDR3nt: TGTGCCAGCAGCTCAGGACTAGCCCTAAGCGCAGATACGCAGTATTTT
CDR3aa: CASSSGLALSADTQYF

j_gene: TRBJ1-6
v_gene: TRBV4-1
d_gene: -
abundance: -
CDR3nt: TGCGCCAGCAGCAGAGGCGGTACCTATAATTCACCCCTCCACTTT
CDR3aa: CASSRGGTYNSPLHF

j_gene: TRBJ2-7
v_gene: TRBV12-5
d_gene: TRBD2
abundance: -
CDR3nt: TGTGCTAGTGACCTCACGACTATCGGGACTACCTCCTACGAGCAGTACTTC
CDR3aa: CASDLTTIGTTSYEQYF

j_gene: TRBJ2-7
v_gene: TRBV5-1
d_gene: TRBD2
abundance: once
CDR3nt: TGCGCCAGCAGCTTACTAGCGGTAACCTACGAGCAGTACTTC
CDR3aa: CASSLLAVTYEQYF

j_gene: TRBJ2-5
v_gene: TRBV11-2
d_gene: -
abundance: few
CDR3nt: TGTGCCAGCAGCTTCAGAGGGGACGGCGTGCTCCAAGAGACCCAGTACTTC
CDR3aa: CASSFRGDGVLQETQYF

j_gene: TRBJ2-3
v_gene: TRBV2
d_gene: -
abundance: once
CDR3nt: TGTGCCAGCAGTGGTCTGAGGGGTCCGCGGCCAGATACGCAGTATTTT
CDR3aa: CASSGLRGPRPDTQYF

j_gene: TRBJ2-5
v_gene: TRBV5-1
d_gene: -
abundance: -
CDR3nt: TGCGCCAGCAGCTTCAGGGGTGAGGTGGAGACCCAGTACTTC
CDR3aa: CASSFRGEVETQYF

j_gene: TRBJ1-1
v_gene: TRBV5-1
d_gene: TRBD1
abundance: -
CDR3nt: TGCGCCAGCAGCGCAGGACAGGGTGAAGCTTTCTTT
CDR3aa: CASSAGQGEAFF

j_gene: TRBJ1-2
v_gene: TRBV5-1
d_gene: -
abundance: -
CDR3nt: TGCGCCAGCAGCTTGGCAGGGATGAGTGGCTACACCTTC
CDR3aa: CASSLAGMSGYTF

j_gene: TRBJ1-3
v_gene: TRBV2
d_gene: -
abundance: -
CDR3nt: TGTGCCAGCAGTGAAGTTGGGCTACTTCCCAACTCTGGAAACACCATATATTTT
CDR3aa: CASSEVGLLPNSGNTIYF

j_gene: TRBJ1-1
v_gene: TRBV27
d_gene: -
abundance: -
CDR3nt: TGTGCCAGCAGTTTTGGACTAAACACTGAAGCTTTCTTT
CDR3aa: CASSFGLNTEAFF

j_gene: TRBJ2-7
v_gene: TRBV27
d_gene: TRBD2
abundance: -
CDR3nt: TGTGCCAGCAGTTTATCGGGGAGGGCCACCTACGAGCAGTACTTC
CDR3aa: CASSLSGRATYEQYF

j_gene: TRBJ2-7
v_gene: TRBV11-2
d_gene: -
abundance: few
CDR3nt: TGTGCCAGCAGCTTACAAGGGGCAGCCTACGAGCAGTACTTC
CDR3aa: CASSLQGAAYEQYF

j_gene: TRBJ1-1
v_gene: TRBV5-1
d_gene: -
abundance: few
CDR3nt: TGCGCCAGCAGCTCAAGTCCGGAGGGTGAAGCTTTCTTT
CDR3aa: CASSSSPEGEAFF

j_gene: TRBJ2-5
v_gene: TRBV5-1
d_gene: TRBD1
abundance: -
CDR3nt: TGCGCCAGCAGCTTGGAGACAGGGGAAGGGACCCAGTACTTC
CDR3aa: CASSLETGEGTQYF

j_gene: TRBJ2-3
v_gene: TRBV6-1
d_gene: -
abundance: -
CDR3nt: TGTGCCAGCAGTGAAGAGGCGGGCTCTAGCACAGATACGCAGTATTTT
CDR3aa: CASSEEAGSSTDTQYF

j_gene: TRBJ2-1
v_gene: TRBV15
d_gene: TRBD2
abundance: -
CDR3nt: TGTGCCACCAGCACCACCCCCGGGGGGGGCGATGGTAATGAGCAGTTCTTC
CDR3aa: CATSTTPGGGDGNEQFF

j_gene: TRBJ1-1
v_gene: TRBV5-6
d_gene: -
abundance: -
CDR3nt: TGTGCCAGCAGTTTCGTGGGACAGAACACTGAAGCTTTCTTT
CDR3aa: CASSFVGQNTEAFF